The 11 T cell receptor beta chains listed next were all sequenced from one sample in a study of T cell responses to AZD1222 COVID-19 vaccine. Here immunoSEQ multiplex PCR was the method, and the copy in TCRdb shows in-frame clones only, minus some. The sample consists of more than 150,000 clones, 85% to 95% of them appearing once. The sequenced sample was peripheral blood, obtained on day 0 of AZD1222 vaccination. Every receptor here comes from an adult in good health.

The rearrangement uses TRBV7-2 and TRBJ1-5; D is unresolved. V was shortened by 4 bases and J by 3 bases, with 4 bases between the two germline ends. The CDR3 is 12 residues long. Germline CDR1 SGHTA, CDR2 FQGNSA. CDR3 bases: TGTGCCAGCAGCTCGCCCAATCAGCCCCAGCATTTT. Its translation is CASSSPNQPQHF.

J is TRBJ2-3 and V is TRBV9; D is unclear. The V gene lost 4 bases and the J gene lost 6 bases, with 9 bases spanning the gap. This CDR3 spans 12 amino acids. CDR1 is SGDLS and CDR2 is YYNGEE in the germline V gene. CDR3 bases: TGTGCCAGCAGCCCCGAACGGGATACGCAGTATTTT. It is translated as CASSPERDTQYF.

V and J are TRBV6-1 and TRBJ2-3; D gene unclear. Trimming pared 1 base from V and 0 bases from J, leaving 17 bases between. This CDR3 is built from 18 residues. CDR1 and CDR2 (germline): MNHNS, SASEGT. This CDR3 is CASSEDLYLPGSTDTQYF. CDR3 sequence (DNA): TGTGCCAGCAGTGAAGACCTGTATCTCCCAGGTAGCACAGATACGCAGTATTTT.

The chain has TRBV5-4 and TRBJ2-3; TRBD1 agrees at 9 bases. Germline V gene sequence: CDR1 SGHNT, CDR2 YYREEE (reference sequence). The ends lost 2 bases at V and 2 bases at J; junction bases unmatched: 3. CDR3 length: 15 residues. The CDR3 region has the DNA TGTGCCAGCAGCTTAGGGACAGGGCTCACAGATACGCAGTATTTT. Translated: CASSLGTGLTDTQYF.

The chain combines TRBV19 with TRBJ1-1, with D possibly matching TRBD1 (6 bases). This CDR3 has 12 residues. V lost 8 bases, J lost 3 bases, and 10 bases lay in between. Germline V gene data show CDR1 as LNHDA and CDR2 as SQIVND (reference sequence). The CDR3 here is CASRAGDTEAFF. CDR3 bases: TGTGCCAGTCGGGCAGGGGACACTGAAGCTTTCTTT.

This chain links TRBV6-5 with TRBJ1-1; TRBD1 is a possible D gene (6 bases). The germline gives CDR1 MNHEY, CDR2 SVGAGI. This CDR3 has 15 residues. V lost 6 bases to trimming and J lost 5 bases, with 19 bases between them. CDR3 in DNA: TGTGCCAGCAGAAGGGGGGGCCTAATCTTAACTGAAGCTTTCTTT. This encodes CASRRGGLILTEAFF.

The sample holds one count of this clone. The chain uses TRBV29-1 and TRBJ1-1, with D tentatively TRBD1 (6 bases). Looked up from germline, CDR1 is SQVTM and CDR2 is ANQGSEA. Trimming left V 6 bases short and J 5 bases short, with 16 bases between. The CDR3 covers 13 residues. CDR3 amino acids: CSVSKQGGTEAFF. The CDR3 DNA reads TGCAGCGTATCGAAACAGGGAGGGACTGAAGCTTTCTTT.

CDR3 nucleotides: TGTGCCAGTAAGGGACTGACGAACACCGGGGAGCTGTTTTTT. Amino acid sequence: CASKGLTNTGELFF. V gene TRBV19 combines with J gene TRBJ2-2, with a weak D call TRBD2 (6 bases). Deletions cut 7 bases from V and 0 bases from J, with 9 bases between. Germline lookup yields CDR1 LNHDA and CDR2 SQIVND (reference sequence). The CDR3 is 14 residues long.

The chain is built from TRBV29-1 and TRBJ1-1; a possible D gene is TRBD1 (5 bases). This CDR3 contains 12 residues. Germline V gene data show CDR1 as SQVTM and CDR2 as ANQGSEA. V lost 4 bases and J 4 bases, leaving 10 bases between the germline ends. Here the CDR3 reads CSVGRGGTEAFF. In DNA form, the CDR3 reads TGCAGCGTTGGAAGGGGAGGCACTGAAGCTTTCTTT.

This chain uses TRBV7-9 with TRBJ2-2; D not certain. This CDR3 is 13 amino acids long. Germline loops: CDR1 SEHNR, CDR2 FQNEAQ (reference sequence). Deletions cut 5 bases from V and 5 bases from J, with 9 bases between. The CDR3 nucleotides read TGTGCCAGCAGCCCGACTGGGACCGGGGAGCTGTTTTTT. Encoded protein: CASSPTGTGELFF.

This clone was counted once. The rearrangement joins TRBV2 to TRBJ2-3; 9 bases line up with TRBD1. CDR1 SNHLY and CDR2 FYNNEI come from the germline V gene. The ends lost 8 bases at V and 6 bases at J; junction bases unmatched: 9. This CDR3 has 14 amino acids. CDR3 DNA sequence: TGTGCCAGCTCACCGGGACAGGGCCCCGATACGCAGTATTTT. It codes for CASSPGQGPDTQYF.